The T cell receptor beta chain described here comes from a study of T cell responses to AZD1222 COVID-19 vaccine. Assay: immunoSEQ multiplex PCR; the TCRdb copy retains only in-frame clones and omits some. The data contain about 150,000 clones, roughly nine tenths of them seen just once; the ten biggest clones take up 7.5% to 9.5%. Study results and caveats: Just five or six AZD1222 recipients were seropositive at baseline. Compared with day 0, the breadth and depth of the Spike-specific TCR repertoire rose significantly after two doses of AZD1222. Sampling that yielded the repertoires occurred only after the peak T cell response. There were mostly white British donors and more females than males, and clonal diversity was possibly underestimated.

Concerning this clone: Its antigen remains unidentified.

The specimen was peripheral blood, collected 28 days after the second dose of the MenACWY control vaccine. This sequence originates from an adult who received the MenACWY meningococcal vaccine as a control.

CDR3 loop: CASSNGGNEKLFF. For the CDR3, the DNA is TGCGCCAGCAGTAATGGAGGAAATGAAAAACTGTTTTTT. The chain is built from TRBV5-1 and TRBJ1-4; no clear D. CDR3 length: 13 residues. The ends were cut back, 5 bases at V and 5 bases at J, with 10 bases in the middle. Per germline, CDR1 SGHRS and CDR2 YFSETQ.